Below are 26 T cell receptor beta chains sequenced from a single sample in a study of cytomegalovirus exposure and HLA in healthy donors. Sequenced by immunoSEQ multiplex PCR; TCRdb stores in-frame clones only, minus some. The sample lists 100,000 to 150,000 clones; more than 70% were seen once. Sequenced input: PBMCs. Source of these receptors: a man aged 25-45 years in good health and CMV-seronegative.

This chain uses TRBV27 with TRBJ2-5; D gene unclear. Germline V gene sequence: CDR1 MNHEY, CDR2 SMNVEV (reference sequence). This CDR3 is built from 16 residues. Trimming removed 2 bases at V and 1 base at J, with 14 bases between. The CDR3, as DNA: TGTGCCAGCAGTTTAGCCCCTGAGAAGCTCCAAGAGACCCAGTACTTC. It specifies CASSLAPEKLQETQYF.

The V and J genes are TRBV10-1 and TRBJ1-6; no reliable D call. Germline CDR1 and CDR2: WNHNN and SYGVQD (reference sequence). V was cut by 1 base and J by 7 bases, with 8 bases left in between. The CDR3 spans 14 residues. The CDR3 nucleotides are TGCGCCAGCAGTGAGTTCGTCGGGAATTCACCCCTCCACTTT. Its protein is CASSEFVGNSPLHF.

This chain links TRBV6-1 with TRBJ1-5; TRBD1 agrees at 7 bases. V lost 2 bases, J lost 2 bases, and 12 bases stayed unmatched. Germline lookup yields CDR1 MNHNS and CDR2 SASEGT. The CDR3 loop spans 18 amino acids. CDR3 sequence: CASSEPITGAKGNQPQHF. As DNA, the CDR3 is TGTGCCAGCAGTGAACCCATTACAGGGGCCAAGGGCAATCAGCCCCAGCATTTT.

The chain employs TRBV6-1 and TRBJ2-7; 8 bases match TRBD2. Germline V gene data show CDR1 as MNHNS and CDR2 as SASEGT. The CDR3 totals 14 residues. The J segment lost 6 bases and the V segment lost 2 bases, leaving 6 bases of the junction unmatched. The CDR3 region has the DNA TGTGCCAGCAGTGAATCGGGGGCGGGGGGCGAGCAGTACTTC. This translates into CASSESGAGGEQYF.

The V call is TRBV14, the J call TRBJ2-7; 7 bases are shared with TRBD1. The germline V gene has CDR1 SGHDN and CDR2 FVKESK. V dropped 3 bases and J dropped 6; count of bases not matched to a gene: 8. This CDR3 is built from 14 residues. This CDR3 reads CASSHEDRLGEQYF. The CDR3 region has the DNA TGTGCCAGCAGCCACGAGGACAGGTTGGGCGAGCAGTACTTC.

This clone was seen once. The chain couples TRBV7-9 to TRBJ1-3, with 8 bases fitting TRBD1. CDR1 and CDR2 (germline): SEHNR, FQNEAQ (reference sequence). This CDR3 comprises 14 residues. The junction had 2 bases not matched to a gene; V was cut back by 5 bases and J by 2 bases. CDR3 DNA: TGTGCCAGCAGCACACAGGGGGCTGGAAACACCATATATTTT. This translates into CASSTQGAGNTIYF.

The chain uses TRBV7-2 and TRBJ1-1, with D possibly being TRBD1 (6 bases). The V gene lost 0 bases and the J gene lost 2 bases, with 16 bases spanning the gap. Germline loops: CDR1 SGHTA, CDR2 FQGNSA. There are 17 residues in the CDR3. The CDR3: CASSLARLLDRNTEAFF. Here the CDR3 DNA reads TGTGCCAGCAGCTTAGCGCGGTTGTTGGACAGAAACACTGAAGCTTTCTTT.

This clone has only one observation. V usage is TRBV6-5 and J usage is TRBJ2-3, with TRBD2 matching over 9 bases. Trimming at V came to 2 bases and at J to 5 bases, leaving 5 bases not matched to a gene. This CDR3 contains 15 residues. From germline, CDR1 is MNHEY and CDR2 SVGAGI. CDR3 protein: CASSYGGRAVDTQYF. The CDR3 DNA is TGTGCCAGCAGTTACGGCGGGAGGGCCGTAGATACGCAGTATTTT.

The chain couples TRBV7-3 to TRBJ2-1; 9 bases are shared with TRBD1. J gave up 4 bases and V 1 base, and 8 bases lay outside the gene matches. Germline V gives CDR1 SGHTA, CDR2 FQGTGA. The CDR3 runs 17 residues. This CDR3 is CASSLMFRDRDYNEQFF. DNA of the CDR3: TGTGCCAGCAGCTTAATGTTCCGGGACAGGGATTACAATGAGCAGTTCTTC.

This chain links TRBV9 with TRBJ2-3, with D possibly matching TRBD1 (5 bases). Germline assignment: CDR1 SGDLS and CDR2 YYNGEE. The V end was cut by 3 bases, the J end by 1 base, with 12 bases between. The CDR3 contains 15 residues. CDR3 region: CASSARALGTDTQYF. The CDR3 coding sequence is TGTGCCAGCAGCGCCAGGGCCCTGGGCACAGATACGCAGTATTTT. Supplemented by reference TRBV9 and TRBJ2-3, the full variable domain reads DSGVTQTPKHLITATGQRVTLRCSPRSGDLSVYWYQQSLDQGLQFLIQYYNGEERAKGNILERFSAQQFPDLHSELNLSSLELGDSALYFCASSARALGTDTQYFGPGTRLTVL.

This chain connects TRBV9 to TRBJ2-2; D is possibly TRBD2 (5 bases). Per germline, CDR1 SGDLS and CDR2 YYNGEE. The CDR3 is made up of 14 amino acids. V shed 3 bases and J shed 7 bases, with 13 bases lying between them. The CDR3 sequence: CASSASGMDGELFF. CDR3 nucleotide sequence: TGTGCCAGCAGCGCGAGCGGAATGGACGGGGAGCTGTTTTTT.

The V and J genes are TRBV2 and TRBJ2-3, with a tentative D call TRBD1 (6 bases). The V end was cut by 3 bases, the J end by 4 bases, with 23 bases between. Germline assignment: CDR1 SNHLY and CDR2 FYNNEI. The CDR3 contains 18 residues. The CDR3 sequence: CASSEGRGTFAVSDTQYF. The CDR3 nucleotides are TGTGCCAGCAGTGAGGGCAGGGGTACATTCGCAGTCTCAGATACGCAGTATTTT.

V and J are TRBV11-3 and TRBJ2-2; TRBD2 matches 9 bases. Per the germline V gene, CDR1 is SGHNT and CDR2 is YENEEA. This CDR3 comprises 14 residues. V shed 3 bases, J shed 7 bases, and the junction held 3 bases outside the gene matches. CDR3 sequence reads: CASSLREGGGELFF. DNA of the CDR3: TGTGCCAGCAGCTTGCGGGAGGGTGGCGGGGAGCTGTTTTTT.

The genes are TRBV29-1 and TRBJ2-3, with 9 bases fitting TRBD1. V was pared by 5 bases and J by 0 bases, with 6 bases of the junction left unmatched. Germline CDR1 SQVTM, CDR2 ANQGSEA. The CDR3 has 15 amino acids. CDR3 nucleotide sequence: TGCAGCGTTATTACAGGGGGCTCAAGCACAGATACGCAGTATTTT. It yields the protein CSVITGGSSTDTQYF.

The V and J genes are TRBV11-3 and TRBJ2-3; D might be TRBD1 (6 bases). The V gene's germline CDR1 is SGHNT and CDR2 YENEEA. This CDR3 has 14 residues. V was cut by 3 bases and J by 6 bases, with 13 bases left in between. The DNA of the CDR3 is TGTGCCAGCAGCTTTTTTGCAGGGGCGGATACGCAGTATTTT. Translating gives CASSFFAGADTQYF.

The chain is built from TRBV30 and TRBJ1-3; D not resolved. V lost 1 base to trimming and J lost 3 bases, with 13 bases between them. The CDR3 spans 15 residues. Germline values: CDR1 GTSNPN, CDR2 SVGIG (reference sequence). The CDR3 here is CAWSDMGGIGNTIYF. DNA for the CDR3: TGTGCCTGGAGTGACATGGGAGGGATTGGAAACACCATATATTTT.

This clone came up once. The chain carries TRBV4-1 and TRBJ2-5, with TRBD1 identical over 8 bases. The ends lost 0 bases at V and 0 bases at J; junction bases unmatched: 6. Germline CDR1 is MGHRA and CDR2 is YSYEKL. This CDR3 is built from 17 residues. CDR3 coding DNA: TGCGCCAGCAGCCAAGATATTCGGGACAGGTACCAAGAGACCCAGTACTTC. Its protein is CASSQDIRDRYQETQYF.

V is TRBV27 and J is TRBJ1-1, with 11 bases fitting TRBD1. From germline, CDR1 is MNHEY and CDR2 SMNVEV (reference sequence). V shed 4 bases, J shed 6 bases, and the junction held 16 bases outside the gene matches. CDR3 length: 18 amino acids. DNA of the CDR3: TGTGCCAGCAGTTCGCCCTATCCGGGACAGGGGGAGGGATCTGAAGCTTTCTTT. Residues: CASSSPYPGQGEGSEAFF.

The gene calls are TRBV14 and TRBJ2-3, with D unresolved. V lost 0 bases to trimming and J lost 8 bases, with 15 bases between them. Per the germline V gene, CDR1 is SGHDN and CDR2 is FVKESK. The CDR3 runs to 15 residues. The CDR3 bases are TGTGCCAGCAGCCAAGATGTCAAGTCCTACGGTACGCAGTATTTT. Protein: CASSQDVKSYGTQYF.

The rearrangement uses TRBV27 and TRBJ2-1, with 8 bases identical to TRBD2. The CDR3 extends over 14 amino acids. Germline V gene lookup returns CDR1 MNHEY and CDR2 SMNVEV (reference sequence). The V gene end was trimmed by 6 bases and the J gene end by 5 bases; junction bases not matched to a gene: 6. The CDR3 DNA reads TGTGCCAGCAGCTTTAGCGGGGTTAACAATGAGCAGTTCTTC. Translation gives CASSFSGVNNEQFF.

The chain is built from TRBV9 and TRBJ2-1; 7 bases are a match to TRBD2. The trim removed 3 bases at V and 9 bases at J, leaving 6 bases unmatched. The CDR3 consists of 13 residues. Germline lookup yields CDR1 SGDLS and CDR2 YYNGEE. CDR3 in DNA: TGTGCCAGCAGCGACGGGACTATGGTTGAGCAGTTCTTC. It specifies CASSDGTMVEQFF.

The CDR3 sequence is CATRGDNQPQHF. CDR3 DNA sequence: TGTGCCACGCGGGGGGATAATCAGCCCCAGCATTTT. The rearrangement uses TRBV10-3 and TRBJ1-5; weak D call: TRBD1 (5 bases). Germline values: CDR1 ENHRY, CDR2 SYGVKD. This CDR3 has 12 amino acids. Trimming removed 10 bases from V and 4 bases from J, with 11 bases in between.

This chain joins TRBV9 and TRBJ1-4, with no clear D. V was clipped by 2 bases and J by 0 bases, with 8 bases between them. Germline V gene lookup returns CDR1 SGDLS and CDR2 YYNGEE. The CDR3 consists of 15 residues. CDR3 in DNA: TGTGCCAGCAGCGTCTCCGCAGCAACTAATGAAAAACTGTTTTTT. It codes for CASSVSAATNEKLFF.

This clone appeared a few times. The chain links TRBV5-4 to TRBJ2-2; tentatively, D is TRBD2 (6 bases). The V and J ends lost 4 bases and 3 bases respectively, with 13 bases between them. CDR1 and CDR2 (germline): SGHNT, YYREEE (reference sequence). This CDR3 is 15 amino acids long. The CDR3 nucleotides read TGTGCCAGCAGCCCAGAGGGACTCTACACCGGGGAGCTGTTTTTT. Amino acids: CASSPEGLYTGELFF.

The chain is built from TRBV5-4 and TRBJ2-7, with 10 bases fitting TRBD2. There are 15 residues in the CDR3. Germline CDR1 and CDR2: SGHNT and YYREEE (reference sequence). The junction had 0 bases not matched to a gene; V was cut back by 0 bases and J by 0 bases. Written as DNA, the CDR3 is TGTGCCAGCAGCTTGGGGACTAGCGGCTCCTACGAGCAGTACTTC. This sequence encodes CASSLGTSGSYEQYF.

This clone has a handful of counts. The chain carries TRBV30 and TRBJ2-2; D is unclear. This CDR3 is built from 12 residues. Germline V lookup: CDR1 GTSNPN, CDR2 SVGIG (reference sequence). The V end was cut by 2 bases, the J end by 5 bases, with 6 bases between. The CDR3 protein is CAWSPPTGELFF. In nucleotides, the CDR3 is TGTGCCTGGAGTCCCCCGACCGGGGAGCTGTTTTTT.